This T cell receptor (beta chain) comes out of a study of OX40 agonist ivuxolimab in advanced cancers. Study-wide background: Three patients responded partially, comprising one with hepatocellular carcinoma and two with cutaneous melanoma.

Profiling relied on immunoSEQ multiplex PCR, and the TCRdb table lists in-frame clones only, not all of them. The sample holds about 110,000 clones, 91% seen once. Per the germline V gene, CDR1 is LNHNV and CDR2 is YYDKDF (reference sequence). This CDR3 is 15 amino acids long. Trimming took 3 bases from V and 3 from J; bases not matched to a gene: 4. Points on this clone: Its cognate antigen is unknown.

Whole-study findings and limits: Average numbers of expanded clones were greater in CD8+ T cells than in CD4+. At 0.1 to 3.0 mg/kg and by week 6, clonal expansion occurred in CD4+ and CD8+ blood T cells.

This sample comprised CD4+ or CD8+ T cells sorted from blood, obtained in a trial of the OX40 agonist ivuxolimab. The chain uses TRBV15 and TRBJ1-5, with 8 bases aligning to TRBD1. This receptor was identified in an adult with an advanced solid tumor such as melanoma, head and neck, liver or kidney cancer. The CDR3 sequence is CATSRETGVNQPQHF. The CDR3 bases are TGTGCCACCAGCAGGGAGACAGGGGTCAATCAGCCCCAGCATTTT.